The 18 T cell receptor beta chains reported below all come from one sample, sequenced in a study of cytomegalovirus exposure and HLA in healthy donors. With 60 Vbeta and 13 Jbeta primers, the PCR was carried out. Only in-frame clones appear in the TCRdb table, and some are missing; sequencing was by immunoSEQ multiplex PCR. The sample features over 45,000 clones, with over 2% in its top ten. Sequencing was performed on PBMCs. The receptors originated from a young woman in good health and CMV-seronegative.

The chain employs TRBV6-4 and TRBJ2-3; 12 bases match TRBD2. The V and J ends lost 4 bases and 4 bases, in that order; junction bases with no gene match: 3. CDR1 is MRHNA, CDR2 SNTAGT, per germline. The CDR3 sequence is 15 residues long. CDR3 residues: CASSALAGGPDTQYF. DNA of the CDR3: TGTGCCAGCAGTGCCCTAGCGGGGGGGCCAGATACGCAGTATTTT.

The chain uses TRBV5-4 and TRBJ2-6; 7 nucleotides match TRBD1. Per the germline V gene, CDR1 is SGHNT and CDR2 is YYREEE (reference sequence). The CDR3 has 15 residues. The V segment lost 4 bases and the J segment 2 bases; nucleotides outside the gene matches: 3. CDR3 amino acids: CASSPDRAGANVLTF. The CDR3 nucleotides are TGTGCCAGCAGCCCAGACAGGGCTGGGGCCAACGTCCTGACTTTC.

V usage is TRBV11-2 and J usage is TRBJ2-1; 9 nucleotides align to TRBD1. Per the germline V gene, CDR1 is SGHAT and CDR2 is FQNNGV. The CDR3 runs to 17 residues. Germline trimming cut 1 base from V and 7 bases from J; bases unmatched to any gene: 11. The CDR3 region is CASSLGPGQGVSNEQFF. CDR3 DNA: TGTGCCAGCAGCTTAGGACCGGGACAGGGTGTGAGTAATGAGCAGTTCTTC. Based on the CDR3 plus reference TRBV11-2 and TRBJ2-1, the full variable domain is EAGVAQSPRYKIIEKRQSVAFWCNPISGHATLYWYQQILGQGPKLLIQFQNNGVVDDSQLPKDRFSAERLKGVDSTLKIQPAKLEDSAVYLCASSLGPGQGVSNEQFFGPGTRLTVL.

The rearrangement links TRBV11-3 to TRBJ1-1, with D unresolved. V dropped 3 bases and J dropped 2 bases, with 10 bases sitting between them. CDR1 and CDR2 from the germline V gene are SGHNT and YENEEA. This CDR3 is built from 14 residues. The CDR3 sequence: CASSLGRGNTEAFF. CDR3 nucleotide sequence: TGTGCCAGCAGCTTGGGCCGGGGAAACACTGAAGCTTTCTTT.

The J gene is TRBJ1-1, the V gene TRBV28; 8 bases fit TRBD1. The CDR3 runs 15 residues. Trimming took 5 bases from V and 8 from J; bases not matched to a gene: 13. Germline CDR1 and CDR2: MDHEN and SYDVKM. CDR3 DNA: TGTGCCAGCAGTCCTACAGGGGGAACAGGTCCCGAAGCTTTCTTT. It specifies CASSPTGGTGPEAFF. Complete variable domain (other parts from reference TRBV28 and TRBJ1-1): DVKVTQSSRYLVKRTGEKVFLECVQDMDHENMFWYRQDPGLGLRLIYFSYDVKMKEKGDIPEGYSVSREKKERFSLILESASTNQTSMYLCASSPTGGTGPEAFFGQGTRLTVV.

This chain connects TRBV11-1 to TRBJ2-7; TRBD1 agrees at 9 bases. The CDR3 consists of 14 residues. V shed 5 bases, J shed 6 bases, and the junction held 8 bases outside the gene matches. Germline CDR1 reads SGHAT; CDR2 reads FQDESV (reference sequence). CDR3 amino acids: CASSAPGQGTEQYF. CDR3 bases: TGTGCCAGCAGCGCACCGGGACAGGGTACCGAGCAGTACTTC.

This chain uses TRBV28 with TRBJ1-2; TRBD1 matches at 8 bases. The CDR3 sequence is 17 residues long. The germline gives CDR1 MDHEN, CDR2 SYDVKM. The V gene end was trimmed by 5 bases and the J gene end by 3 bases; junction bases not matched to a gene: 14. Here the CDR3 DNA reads TGTGCCAGCAGTGTACGACTAATCAGGGGGCACGACTATGGCTACACCTTC. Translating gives CASSVRLIRGHDYGYTF.

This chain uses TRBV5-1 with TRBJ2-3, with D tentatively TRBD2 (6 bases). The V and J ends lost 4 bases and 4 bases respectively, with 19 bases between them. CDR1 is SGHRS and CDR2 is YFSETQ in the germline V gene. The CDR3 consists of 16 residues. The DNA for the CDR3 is TGCGCCAGCAGCACCTATGCGGGGAGTAACGCAGATACGCAGTATTTT. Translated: CASSTYAGSNADTQYF.

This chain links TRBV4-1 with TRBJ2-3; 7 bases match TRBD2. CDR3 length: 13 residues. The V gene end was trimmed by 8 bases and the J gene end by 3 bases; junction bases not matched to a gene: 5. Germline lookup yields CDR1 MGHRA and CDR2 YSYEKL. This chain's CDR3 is CASGAGLTDTQYF. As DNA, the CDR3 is TGCGCCAGCGGAGCGGGACTGACAGATACGCAGTATTTT.

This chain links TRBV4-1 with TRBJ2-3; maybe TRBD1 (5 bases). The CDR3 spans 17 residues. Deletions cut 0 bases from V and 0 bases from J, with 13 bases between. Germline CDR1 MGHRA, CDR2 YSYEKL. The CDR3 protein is CASSQDLLQASTDTQYF. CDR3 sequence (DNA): TGCGCCAGCAGCCAAGATTTGTTACAGGCTAGCACAGATACGCAGTATTTT.

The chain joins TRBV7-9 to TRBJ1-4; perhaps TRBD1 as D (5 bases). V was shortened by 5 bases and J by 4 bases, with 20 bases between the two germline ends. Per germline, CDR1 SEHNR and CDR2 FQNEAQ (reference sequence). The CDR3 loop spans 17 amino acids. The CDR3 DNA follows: TGTGCCAGCAGCCCTGACAGCTCTCATTTCTTTAATGAAAAACTGTTTTTT. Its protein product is CASSPDSSHFFNEKLFF.

The CDR3 DNA reads as TGCAGCGTTGAGACAGGGTCTGGAAACACCATATATTTT. Its protein product is CSVETGSGNTIYF. V and J are TRBV29-1 and TRBJ1-3; 7 bases match TRBD1. V shed 3 bases and J 1 base; nucleotides not matched to a gene: 0. This CDR3 has 13 amino acids. Germline V gene data show CDR1 as SQVTM and CDR2 as ANQGSEA.

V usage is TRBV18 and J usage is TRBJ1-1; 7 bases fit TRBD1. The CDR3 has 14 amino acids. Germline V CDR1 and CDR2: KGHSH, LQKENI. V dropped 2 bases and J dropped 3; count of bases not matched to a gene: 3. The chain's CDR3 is CASSPTQGDTEAFF. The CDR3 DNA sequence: TGTGCCAGCTCACCAACCCAGGGGGACACTGAAGCTTTCTTT.

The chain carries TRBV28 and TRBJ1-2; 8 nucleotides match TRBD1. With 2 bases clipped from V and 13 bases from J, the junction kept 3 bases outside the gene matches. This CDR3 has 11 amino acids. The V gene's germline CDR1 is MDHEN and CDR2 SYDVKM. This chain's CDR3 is CASSLAGQGTF. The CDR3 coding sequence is TGTGCCAGCAGTTTAGCTGGACAGGGCACCTTC.

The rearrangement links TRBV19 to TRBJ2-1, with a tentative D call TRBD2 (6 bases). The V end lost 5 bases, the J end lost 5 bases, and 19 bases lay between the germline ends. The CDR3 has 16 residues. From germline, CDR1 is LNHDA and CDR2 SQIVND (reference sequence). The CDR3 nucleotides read TGTGCCAGTAGTCGACGGACGGAGGGGATTGACAATGAGCAGTTCTTC. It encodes CASSRRTEGIDNEQFF.

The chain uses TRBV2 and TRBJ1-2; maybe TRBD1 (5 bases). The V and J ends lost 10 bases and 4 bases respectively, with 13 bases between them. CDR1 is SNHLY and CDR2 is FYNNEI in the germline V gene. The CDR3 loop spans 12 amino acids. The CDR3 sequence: CAIGTERYGYTF. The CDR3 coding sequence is TGTGCCATTGGGACTGAACGCTATGGCTACACCTTC. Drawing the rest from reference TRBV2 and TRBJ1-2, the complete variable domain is EPEVTQTPSHQVTQMGQEVILRCVPISNHLYFYWYRQILGQKVEFLVSFYNNEISEKSEIFDDQFSVERPDGSNFTLKIRSTKLEDSAMYFCAIGTERYGYTFGSGTRLTVV.

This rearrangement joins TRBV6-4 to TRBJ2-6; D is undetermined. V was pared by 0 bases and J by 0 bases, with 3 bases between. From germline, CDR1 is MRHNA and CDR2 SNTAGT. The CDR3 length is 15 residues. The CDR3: CASSDSSSGANVLTF. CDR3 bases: TGTGCCAGCAGTGACTCGAGCTCTGGGGCCAACGTCCTGACTTTC.

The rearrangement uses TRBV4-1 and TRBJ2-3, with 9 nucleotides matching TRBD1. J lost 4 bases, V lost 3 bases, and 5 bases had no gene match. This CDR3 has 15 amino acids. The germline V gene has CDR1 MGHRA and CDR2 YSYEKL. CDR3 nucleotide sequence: TGCGCCAGCAGCCATCCGGGACAGGGTTCAGATACGCAGTATTTT. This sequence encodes CASSHPGQGSDTQYF.